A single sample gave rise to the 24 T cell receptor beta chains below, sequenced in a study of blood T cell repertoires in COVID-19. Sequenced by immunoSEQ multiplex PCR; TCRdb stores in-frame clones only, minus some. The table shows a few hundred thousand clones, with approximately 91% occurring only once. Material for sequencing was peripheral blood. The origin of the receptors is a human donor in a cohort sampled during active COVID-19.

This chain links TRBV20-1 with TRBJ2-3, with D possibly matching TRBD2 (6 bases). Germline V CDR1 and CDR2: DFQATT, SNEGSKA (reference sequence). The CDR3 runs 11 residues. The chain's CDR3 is CNLRRGDTQYF. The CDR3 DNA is TGCAACCTTAGGAGGGGAGATACGCAGTATTTT.

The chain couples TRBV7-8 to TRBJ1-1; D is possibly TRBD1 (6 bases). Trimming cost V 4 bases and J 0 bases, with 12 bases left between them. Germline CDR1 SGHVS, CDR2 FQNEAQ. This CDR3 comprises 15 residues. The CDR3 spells CASSSGQSMNTEAFF. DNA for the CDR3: TGTGCCAGCAGCTCGGGACAATCGATGAACACTGAAGCTTTCTTT.

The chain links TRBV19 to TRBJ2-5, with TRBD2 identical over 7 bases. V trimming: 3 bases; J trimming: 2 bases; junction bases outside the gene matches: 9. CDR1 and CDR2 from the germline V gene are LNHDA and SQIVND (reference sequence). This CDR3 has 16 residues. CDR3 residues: CASSMRRERLQETQYF. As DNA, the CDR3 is TGTGCCAGTAGTATGAGGCGGGAGAGATTACAAGAGACCCAGTACTTC.

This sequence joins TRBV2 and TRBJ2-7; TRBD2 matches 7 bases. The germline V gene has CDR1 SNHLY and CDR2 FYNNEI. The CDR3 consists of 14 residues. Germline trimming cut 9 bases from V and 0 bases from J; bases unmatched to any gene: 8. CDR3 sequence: CASSRLASSYEQYF. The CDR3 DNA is TGTGCCAGTTCAAGACTAGCTAGCTCCTACGAGCAGTACTTC.

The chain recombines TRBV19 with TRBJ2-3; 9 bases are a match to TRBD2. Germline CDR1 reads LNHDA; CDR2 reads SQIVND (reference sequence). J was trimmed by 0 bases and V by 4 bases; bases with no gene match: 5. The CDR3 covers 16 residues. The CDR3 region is CASSTLLAGSTDTQYF. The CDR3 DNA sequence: TGTGCCAGTAGTACCCTTCTAGCGGGGAGCACAGATACGCAGTATTTT.

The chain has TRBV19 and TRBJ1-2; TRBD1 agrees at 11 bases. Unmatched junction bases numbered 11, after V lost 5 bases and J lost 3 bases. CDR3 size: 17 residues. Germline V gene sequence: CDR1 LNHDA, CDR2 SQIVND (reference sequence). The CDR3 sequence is CASSFDRTGGFDYGYTF. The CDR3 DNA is TGTGCCAGTAGTTTTGACCGGACAGGGGGCTTCGACTATGGCTACACCTTC.

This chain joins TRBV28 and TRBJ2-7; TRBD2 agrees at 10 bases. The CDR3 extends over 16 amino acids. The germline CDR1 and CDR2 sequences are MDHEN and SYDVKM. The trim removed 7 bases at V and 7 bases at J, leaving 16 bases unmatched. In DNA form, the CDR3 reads TGTGCCAGCACCCCACCCCTTAGCGGGAGGATATGGGAGCAGTACTTC. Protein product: CASTPPLSGRIWEQYF.

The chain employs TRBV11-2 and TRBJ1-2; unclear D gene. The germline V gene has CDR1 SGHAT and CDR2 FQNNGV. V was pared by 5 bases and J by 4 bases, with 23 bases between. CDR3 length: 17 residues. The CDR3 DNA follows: TGTGCCAGCAGCAGCTTACAAAAGGCGACGGCGGGCTATGGCTACACCTTC. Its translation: CASSSLQKATAGYGYTF.

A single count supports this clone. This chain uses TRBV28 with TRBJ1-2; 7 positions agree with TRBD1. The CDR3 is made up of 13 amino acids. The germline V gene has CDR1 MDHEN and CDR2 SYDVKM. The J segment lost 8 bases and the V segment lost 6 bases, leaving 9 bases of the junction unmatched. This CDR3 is CASSPGQERGYTF. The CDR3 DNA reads TGTGCCAGCAGCCCCGGACAGGAGAGGGGCTACACCTTC.

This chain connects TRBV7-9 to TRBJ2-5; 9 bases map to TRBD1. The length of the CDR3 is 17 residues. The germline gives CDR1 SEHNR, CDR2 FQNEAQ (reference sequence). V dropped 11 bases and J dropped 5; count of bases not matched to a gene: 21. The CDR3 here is CAYDRQGGFKSDETQYF. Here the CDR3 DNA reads TGTGCCTACGATAGACAGGGGGGCTTCAAGTCTGATGAGACCCAGTACTTC.

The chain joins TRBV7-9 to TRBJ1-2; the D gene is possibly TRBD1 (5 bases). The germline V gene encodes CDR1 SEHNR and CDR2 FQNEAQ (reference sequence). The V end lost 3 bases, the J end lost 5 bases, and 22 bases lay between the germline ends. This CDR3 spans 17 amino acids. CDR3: CASSFSGRDLRPYGYTF. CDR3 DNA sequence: TGTGCCAGCAGCTTCTCCGGTAGGGACTTACGACCTTATGGCTACACCTTC.

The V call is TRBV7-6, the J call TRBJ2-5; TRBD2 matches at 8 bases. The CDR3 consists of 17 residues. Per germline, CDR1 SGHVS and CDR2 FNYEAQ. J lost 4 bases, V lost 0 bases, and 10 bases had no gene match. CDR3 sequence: CASSLAPRGGLGETQYF. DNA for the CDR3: TGTGCCAGCAGCTTAGCACCTCGGGGGGGCCTAGGAGAGACCCAGTACTTC.

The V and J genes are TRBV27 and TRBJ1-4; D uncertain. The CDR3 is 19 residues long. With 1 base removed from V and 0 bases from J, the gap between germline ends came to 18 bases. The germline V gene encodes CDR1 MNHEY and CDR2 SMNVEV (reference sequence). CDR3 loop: CASSLYSGNIRATNEKLFF. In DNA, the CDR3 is TGTGCCAGCAGTTTATACTCCGGGAATATCCGAGCAACTAATGAAAAACTGTTTTTT.

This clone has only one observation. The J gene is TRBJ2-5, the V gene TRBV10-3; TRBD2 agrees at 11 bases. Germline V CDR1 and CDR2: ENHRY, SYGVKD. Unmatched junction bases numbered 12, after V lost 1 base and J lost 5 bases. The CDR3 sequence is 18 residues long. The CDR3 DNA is TGTGCCATCAGTGAGTTAGGGCTAGCGGGGGGCTCCCGGGAGACCCAGTACTTC. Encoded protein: CAISELGLAGGSRETQYF.

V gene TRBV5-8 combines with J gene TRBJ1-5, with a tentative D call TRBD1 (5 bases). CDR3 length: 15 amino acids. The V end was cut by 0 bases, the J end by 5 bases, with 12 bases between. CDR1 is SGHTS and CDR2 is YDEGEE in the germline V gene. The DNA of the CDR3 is TGTGCCAGCAGCTTGGTCCGGGGGTTGGATCAGCCCCAGCATTTT. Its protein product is CASSLVRGLDQPQHF.

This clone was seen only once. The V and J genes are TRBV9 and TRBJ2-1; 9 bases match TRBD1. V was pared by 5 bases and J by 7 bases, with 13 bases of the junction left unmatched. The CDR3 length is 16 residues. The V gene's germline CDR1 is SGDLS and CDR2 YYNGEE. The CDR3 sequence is CASSFRGDREWNEQFF. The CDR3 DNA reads TGTGCCAGCAGTTTCAGAGGGGACAGGGAATGGAATGAGCAGTTCTTC.

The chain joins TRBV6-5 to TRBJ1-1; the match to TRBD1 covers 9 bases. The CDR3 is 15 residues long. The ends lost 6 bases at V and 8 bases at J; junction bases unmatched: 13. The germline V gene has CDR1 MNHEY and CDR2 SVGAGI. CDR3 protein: CASRMVGTGIAEAFF. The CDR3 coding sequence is TGTGCCAGCAGGATGGTTGGGACAGGGATTGCCGAAGCTTTCTTT.

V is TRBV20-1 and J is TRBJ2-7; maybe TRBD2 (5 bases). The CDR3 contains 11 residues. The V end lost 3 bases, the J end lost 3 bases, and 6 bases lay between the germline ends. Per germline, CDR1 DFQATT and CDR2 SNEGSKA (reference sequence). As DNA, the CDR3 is TGCAGTGCTAGTGGACTCTACGAGCAGTACTTC. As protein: CSASGLYEQYF.

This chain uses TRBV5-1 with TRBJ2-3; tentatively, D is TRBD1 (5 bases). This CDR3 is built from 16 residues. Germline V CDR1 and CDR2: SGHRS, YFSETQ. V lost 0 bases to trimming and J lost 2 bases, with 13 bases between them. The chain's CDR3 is CASSLGAGSSTDTQYF. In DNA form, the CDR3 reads TGCGCCAGCAGCTTGGGTGCAGGGTCCTCCACAGATACGCAGTATTTT.

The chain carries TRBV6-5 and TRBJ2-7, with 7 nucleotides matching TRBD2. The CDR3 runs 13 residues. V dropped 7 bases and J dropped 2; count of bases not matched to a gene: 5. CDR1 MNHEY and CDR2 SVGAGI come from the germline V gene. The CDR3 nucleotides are TGTGCCAGCAAAGCTAGCGGCACCTACGAGCAGTACTTC. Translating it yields CASKASGTYEQYF.

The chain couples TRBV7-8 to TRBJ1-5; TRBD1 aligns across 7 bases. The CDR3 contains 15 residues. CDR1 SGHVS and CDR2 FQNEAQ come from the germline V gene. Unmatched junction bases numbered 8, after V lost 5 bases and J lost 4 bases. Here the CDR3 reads CASSPRKGANQPQHF. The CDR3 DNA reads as TGTGCCAGCAGCCCTAGGAAGGGGGCTAATCAGCCCCAGCATTTT.

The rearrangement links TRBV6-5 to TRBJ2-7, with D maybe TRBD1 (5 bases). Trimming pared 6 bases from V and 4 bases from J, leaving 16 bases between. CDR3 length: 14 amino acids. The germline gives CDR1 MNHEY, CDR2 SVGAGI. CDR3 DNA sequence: TGTGCCAGCAGCAGACAGCGTCCAGGGTACGAGCAGTACTTC. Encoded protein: CASSRQRPGYEQYF.

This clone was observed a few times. CDR3 nucleotides: TGCGCCAGCAGCCAGGGGACACCCTCTGGAAACACCATATATTTT. This encodes CASSQGTPSGNTIYF. This chain links TRBV4-1 with TRBJ1-3; TRBD1 might be the D (6 bases). The CDR3 contains 15 residues. V lost 3 bases and J lost 0, with 9 bases in between. Germline assignment: CDR1 MGHRA and CDR2 YSYEKL.

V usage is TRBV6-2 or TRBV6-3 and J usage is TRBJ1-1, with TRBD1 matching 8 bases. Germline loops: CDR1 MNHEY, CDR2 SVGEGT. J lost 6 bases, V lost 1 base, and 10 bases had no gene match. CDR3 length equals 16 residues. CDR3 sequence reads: CASSYFIAGGRSEAFF. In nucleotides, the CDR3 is TGTGCCAGCAGTTACTTTATCGCAGGGGGCAGGTCTGAAGCTTTCTTT.